This T cell receptor (beta chain) comes out of a study of Ad26.COV2.S vaccination and SARS-CoV-2 variants. About the study: Donor joined the COV1001 Ad26.COV2.S trial arm. The vaccine Ad26.COV2.S was put into the muscle once, or twice with 56 days between. General observations from the study: Participants given vaccine showed non-spike TCR breadth similar to that of placebo recipients.

Some clones are missing from TCRdb's copy, which holds only in-frame ones; the method was immunoSEQ multiplex PCR. The sample consists of hundreds of thousands of clones, 70% to 90% of them appearing once. CDR3 size: 11 residues. Germline loops: CDR1 SGHTA, CDR2 FQGTGA. Between the trimmed V and J ends, which lost 4 bases and 9 bases, there was a span of 7 bases. The treatment denotes: around 19 received Ad26.COV2.S at low or high dose, single or two shots; roughly five received placebo; per-sample allocation not given. Day 63 after the first injection of vaccine or placebo was the sampling time. Spike of the Wuhan-strain SARS-CoV-2 was expressed by an Ad26 vector, which formed the vaccine. To note about this clone: Its target is unknown.

The sample was peripheral blood, taken in a trial of Ad26.COV2.S vaccine versus placebo. The chain joins TRBV7-3 to TRBJ2-1; D not certain. The TCR was taken from a person between 18 and 65 years old who received the Ad26.COV2.S COVID-19 vaccine or a placebo. The CDR3 region has the DNA TGTGCCAGCAGCTCGGATGGTGAGCAGTTCTTC. It specifies CASSSDGEQFF.